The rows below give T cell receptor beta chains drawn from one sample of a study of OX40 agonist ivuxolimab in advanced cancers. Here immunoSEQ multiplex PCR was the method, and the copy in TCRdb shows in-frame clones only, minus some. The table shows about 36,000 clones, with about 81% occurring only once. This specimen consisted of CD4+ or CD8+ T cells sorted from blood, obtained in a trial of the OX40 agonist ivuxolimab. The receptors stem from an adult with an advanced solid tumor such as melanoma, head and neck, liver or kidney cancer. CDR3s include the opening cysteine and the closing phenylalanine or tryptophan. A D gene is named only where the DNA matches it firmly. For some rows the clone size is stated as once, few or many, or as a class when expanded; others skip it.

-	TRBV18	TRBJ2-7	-	TGTGCCAGCTCAAACGGACAGCACAGGGAGCAGTACTTC	CASSNGQHREQYF
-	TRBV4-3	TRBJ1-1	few	TGCGCCAGCAGCCAAGGAGTTAACAGGGAGAACACTGAAGCTTTCTTT	CASSQGVNRENTEAFF
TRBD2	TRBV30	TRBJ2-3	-	TGTGCCTGGAGTCGACTAGCGGGAGTCCGGGATACGCAGTATTTT	CAWSRLAGVRDTQYF
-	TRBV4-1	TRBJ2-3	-	TGCGCCAGCAGCCAAGTCGCGACGAAGGCAGATACGCAGTATTTT	CASSQVATKADTQYF
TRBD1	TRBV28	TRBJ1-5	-	TGTGCCAGCAGAGACCTGACAGGGACGTCCAATCAGCCCCAGCATTTT	CASRDLTGTSNQPQHF
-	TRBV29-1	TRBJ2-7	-	TGCAGCGTTAATGGGGGCTCCTACGAGCAGTACTTC	CSVNGGSYEQYF
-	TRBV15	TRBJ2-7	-	TGTGCCACCAGCAGAGAGACCCCCTTACAGGGCCTGAGCTCCTACGAGCAGTACTTC	CATSRETPLQGLSSYEQYF
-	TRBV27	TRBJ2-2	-	TGTGCCAGCGGCCGGGGCAGTTCTACCGGGGAGCTGTTTTTT	CASGRGSSTGELFF
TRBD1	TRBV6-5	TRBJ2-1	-	TGTGCCAGCAGTACAGGGGACCTTTACAATGAGCAGTTCTTC	CASSTGDLYNEQFF
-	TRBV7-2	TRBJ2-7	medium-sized	TGTGCCAGCAGCCGCGTACAGGGTTACGAGCAGTACTTC	CASSRVQGYEQYF
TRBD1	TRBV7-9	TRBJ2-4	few	TGTGCCAGCAGCTTGGACAGGGCCAAAAACATTCAGTACTTC	CASSLDRAKNIQYF
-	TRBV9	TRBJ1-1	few	TGTGCCAGCAGCGTTCGGGATGTGGGGCCGAACACTGAAGCTTTCTTT	CASSVRDVGPNTEAFF
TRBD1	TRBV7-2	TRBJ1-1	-	TGTGCCAGCAGCTTATTCCCGCAGGGGGCAGGCACTGAAGCTTTCTTT	CASSLFPQGAGTEAFF
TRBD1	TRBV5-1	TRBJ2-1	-	TGCGCCAGCAGCTTGGATTCGGACAGGGCCTTGAGCTCCTACAATGAGCAGTTCTTC	CASSLDSDRALSSYNEQFF
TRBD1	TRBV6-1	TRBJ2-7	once	TGTGCCAGCAGGGGACCCGGGACAGGGGCCTACGAGCAGTACTTC	CASRGPGTGAYEQYF
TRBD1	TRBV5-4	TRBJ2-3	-	TGTGCCAGCAGCTTGGTGGGTCAAGGGGGCTTTGGCACAGATACGCAGTATTTT	CASSLVGQGGFGTDTQYF
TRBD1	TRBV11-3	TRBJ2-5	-	TGTGCCAGCAGCTTAGGGACAGGAACACAAGAGACCCAGTACTTC	CASSLGTGTQETQYF
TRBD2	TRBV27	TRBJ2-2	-	TGTGCCAGCAGTTCCCCACTAGCGGGGCGGTCGGAAGTGAAGGCCGGGGAGCTGTTTTTT	CASSSPLAGRSEVKAGELFF
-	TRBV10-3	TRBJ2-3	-	TGTGCCATCAGTGAGACTCACGACAGCACAGATACGCAGTATTTT	CAISETHDSTDTQYF
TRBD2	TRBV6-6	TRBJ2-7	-	TGTGCCAGCAGTTCTCCGGGACTAGAGGACTACGAGCAGTACTTC	CASSSPGLEDYEQYF
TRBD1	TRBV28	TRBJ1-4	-	TGTGCCAGCAGGTTGGACAGGGGAAACGAAAAACTGTTTTTT	CASRLDRGNEKLFF
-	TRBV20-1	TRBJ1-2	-	TGCAGTGCTTTCCAGTATGGCTACACCTTC	CSAFQYGYTF
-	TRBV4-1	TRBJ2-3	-	TGCGCCAGCACCCAAGGGTATAGCCGTCCAGATACGCAGTATTTT	CASTQGYSRPDTQYF
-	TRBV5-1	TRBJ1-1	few	TGCGCCAGCAGCTTGCAAGGGAACACTGAAGCTTTCTTT	CASSLQGNTEAFF
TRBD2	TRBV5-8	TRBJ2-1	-	TGTGCCAGCAGCTTTAAAGCGGGAGTGGTTGAGCAGTTCTTC	CASSFKAGVVEQFF
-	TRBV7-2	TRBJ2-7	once	TGTGCCAGCAGCTTAAGTGTGGGAGAGACCTACGAGCAGTACTTC	CASSLSVGETYEQYF
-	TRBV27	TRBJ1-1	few	TGTGCCAGCAGTTCCCCAGGGCTCAACACTGAAGCTTTCTTT	CASSSPGLNTEAFF
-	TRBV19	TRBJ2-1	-	TGTGCCAGTAGTGGGGGGGACAAGCAGTTCTTC	CASSGGDKQFF
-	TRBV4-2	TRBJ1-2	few	TGTGCCAGCAGCCAAGATTGGAGGGGTACAGGGTTTGGCTACACCTTC	CASSQDWRGTGFGYTF
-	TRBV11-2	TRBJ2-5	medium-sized	TGTGCCAGCAGCCCCTACAGGGTATTTGAGGAGACCCAGTACTTC	CASSPYRVFEETQYF
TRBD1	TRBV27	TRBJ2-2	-	TGTGCCAGCAGAACTTACAGGGGGCAGAACACCGGGGAGCTGTTTTTT	CASRTYRGQNTGELFF
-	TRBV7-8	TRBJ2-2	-	TGTGCCAGCAGCTTTATCCAGATCACCGGGGAGCTGTTTTTT	CASSFIQITGELFF
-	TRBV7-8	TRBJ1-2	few	TGTGCCAGCACCCACGGCAGCAACTATGGCTACACCTTC	CASTHGSNYGYTF
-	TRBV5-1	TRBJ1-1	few	TGCGCCAGCAGCTTGGCCCCGGTAACTGAAGCTTTCTTT	CASSLAPVTEAFF
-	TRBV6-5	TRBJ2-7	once	TGTGCCAGCAGGCGGGGACAGAACTACGAGCAGTACTTC	CASRRGQNYEQYF
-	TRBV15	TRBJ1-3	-	TGTGCCACCAGCAGGGACCTTCTCTCTGGAAACACCATATATTTT	CATSRDLLSGNTIYF
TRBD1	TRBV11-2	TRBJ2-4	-	TGTGCCAGCAGCCTCGCGGGACAGGGGAACATTCAGTACTTC	CASSLAGQGNIQYF
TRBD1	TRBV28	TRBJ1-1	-	TGTGCCAGCAGTCCAAGACAGGGGGCGGCTGAAGCTTTCTTT	CASSPRQGAAEAFF